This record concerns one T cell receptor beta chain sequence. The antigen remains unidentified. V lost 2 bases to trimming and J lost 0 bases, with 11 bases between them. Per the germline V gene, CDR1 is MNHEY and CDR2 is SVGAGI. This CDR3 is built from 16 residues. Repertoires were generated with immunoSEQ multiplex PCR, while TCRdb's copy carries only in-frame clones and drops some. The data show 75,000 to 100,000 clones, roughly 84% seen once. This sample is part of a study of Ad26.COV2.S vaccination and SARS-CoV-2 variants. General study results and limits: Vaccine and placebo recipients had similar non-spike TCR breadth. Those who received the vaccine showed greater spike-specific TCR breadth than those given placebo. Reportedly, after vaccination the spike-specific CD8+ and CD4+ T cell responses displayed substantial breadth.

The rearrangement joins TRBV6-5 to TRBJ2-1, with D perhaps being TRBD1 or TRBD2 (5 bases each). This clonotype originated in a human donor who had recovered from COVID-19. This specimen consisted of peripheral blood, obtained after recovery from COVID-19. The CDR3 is CASSYTGTRSYNEQFF. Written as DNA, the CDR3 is TGTGCCAGCAGTTACACCGGGACCCGCTCCTACAATGAGCAGTTCTTC.